This paragraph reports one TCR beta chain. The antigen is undetermined. These data come from a study of response to subunit inactivated influenza vaccine. General study results and limits: Authors suggested few new T cells are recruited by each seasonal influenza vaccination.

MiXCR, run by TCRdb on the RT-PCR reads, gives a single entry per CDR3 protein. The sample holds around 250,000 distinct CDR3 sequences, roughly an eighth seen once. The sample was non-naive T cells sorted from PBMCs, taken approximately 15 days before vaccination. This clonotype originated in a man over 45 who received an inactivated influenza vaccine.

The CDR3 DNA follows: TGTGCCAGCAGCTTAGCTGGGACTAGCGGTAGACTCTTCTACAATGAGCAGTTCTTC. Translation gives CASSLAGTSGRLFYNEQFF. The gene calls are TRBV7-2 and TRBJ2-1; 11 bases map to TRBD2. This CDR3 is 19 amino acids long. The V gene end was trimmed by 0 bases and the J gene end by 3 bases; junction bases not matched to a gene: 10. The V gene's germline CDR1 is SGHTA and CDR2 FQGNSA.